This is a list of T cell receptor beta chains from one sample in a study of cytomegalovirus exposure and HLA in healthy donors. Some clones are missing from TCRdb's copy, which holds only in-frame ones; the method was immunoSEQ multiplex PCR. Here the sample spans around 150,000 clones, 77% being singletons. Sequenced input: PBMCs. The receptors were sampled from a woman aged 35 to 49 in good health and CMV-seropositive. CDR3s include the opening cysteine and the closing phenylalanine or tryptophan. The D gene is left open where the match is weak. Clone size is stated in some rows and not others, as once, few, many or a class when expanded.

TRBJ1-2,.,.,TRBV5-1,TGCGCCAGCAGCTTGGTTACAGGGGGCTACACCTTC,CASSLVTGGYTF
TRBJ1-2,.,TRBD1,TRBV2,TGTGCCAGCAGGGGGGAACAGGGGGCAGGGTATGGCTACACCTTC,CASRGEQGAGYGYTF
TRBJ1-1,.,TRBD1,TRBV19,TGTGCCATGACAGGGAAGGGTGGCACTGAAGCTTTCTTT,CAMTGKGGTEAFF
TRBJ2-7,.,TRBD2,TRBV7-2,TGTGCCAGCAGCTTAGAGGGGCTAGCGGGAGCCTACGAGCAGTACTTC,CASSLEGLAGAYEQYF
TRBJ2-2,.,TRBD2,TRBV2,TGTGCCAGCAGTTTTAGCGGGAGGGGGACCGGGGAGCTGTTTTTT,CASSFSGRGTGELFF
TRBJ2-7,.,.,TRBV10-2,TGCGCCAGCAGTGAACCGGGACTGGGATCCTACGAGCAGTACTTC,CASSEPGLGSYEQYF
TRBJ2-3,.,TRBD2,TRBV6-1,TGTGCCAGCAGTTTGACTAGCGGGGGGGATACGCAGTATTTT,CASSLTSGGDTQYF
TRBJ1-1,.,.,TRBV29-1,TGCAGCGGGGTTAGACAGGTGAACACTGAAGCTTTCTTT,CSGVRQVNTEAFF
TRBJ2-5,.,TRBD1,TRBV25-1,TGTGCCAGCAGTGCCCGGACAGGGGGACTTGAGGCCCAGTACTTC,CASSARTGGLEAQYF
TRBJ1-5,.,TRBD1,TRBV19,TGTGCCAGTAGTACTCCGGGACAGGGGGGACAGCCCCAGCATTTT,CASSTPGQGGQPQHF
TRBJ1-1,.,.,TRBV19,TGTGCCAGTAGTCTGAGGAGTCGCTCGGGCACTGAAGCTTTCTTT,CASSLRSRSGTEAFF
TRBJ2-3,once,.,TRBV6-5,TGTGCCAGCAGTTACTCAGGGGGCACAGATACGCAGTATTTT,CASSYSGGTDTQYF
TRBJ1-5,.,TRBD1,TRBV10-2,TGCGCCAGCAGTGAGGGACAGGGAAATCAGCCCCAGCATTTT,CASSEGQGNQPQHF
TRBJ1-5,.,.,TRBV5-1,TGCGCCAGCAGCTTGGGGGTCAGGGAGGATCAGCCCCAGCATTTT,CASSLGVREDQPQHF
TRBJ1-2,.,TRBD1,TRBV30,TGTGCCTGGACCCGAGAGACAGGGGCAAGGTATGGCTACACCTTC,CAWTRETGARYGYTF
TRBJ2-7,.,.,TRBV7-2,TGTGCCAGCAGCTTGGACAGATACTCCTACGAGCAGTACTTC,CASSLDRYSYEQYF
TRBJ2-3,.,TRBD2,TRBV27,TGTGCCAGCAGCTTTTCAGCGGGAGCCGCAGATACGCAGTATTTT,CASSFSAGAADTQYF
TRBJ1-1,.,.,TRBV28,TGTGCCAGCAGTTTACCAGTCGTGAACACTGAAGCTTTCTTT,CASSLPVVNTEAFF
TRBJ1-5,.,.,TRBV6-1,TGTGCCAGCAGGGACAGTAATCAGCCCCAGCATTTT,CASRDSNQPQHF
TRBJ1-4,.,.,TRBV18,TGTGCCAGCTCACCTATGGCACAGGATCATGAAAAACTGTTTTTT,CASSPMAQDHEKLFF
TRBJ2-2,.,.,TRBV19,TGTGCCAGTATCAAAGATGGGGGCGCCGACACCGGGGAGCTGTTTTTT,CASIKDGGADTGELFF
TRBJ1-1,.,TRBD1,TRBV5-1,TGCGCCAGCAGCGTACAGGGGCTTGGGACTGAAGCTTTCTTT,CASSVQGLGTEAFF
TRBJ1-4,.,TRBD1,TRBV4-3,TGCGCCAGCAGCCAAGAAGCGGGACAGGGGGGAACTAATGAAAAACTGTTTTTT,CASSQEAGQGGTNEKLFF
TRBJ1-2,.,TRBD1,TRBV5-6,TGTGCCAGCAGCTTGGGGGACAGCGGTTCAGGCTACATCTTC,CASSLGDSGSGYIF
TRBJ1-5,few,.,TRBV7-8,TGTGCCAGCAGCTCGGTGGATCAGCCCCAGCATTTT,CASSSVDQPQHF
TRBJ2-5,once,TRBD1,TRBV5-4,TGTGCCAGCAGCACGGCGACAGGGGAAGAGACCCAGTACTTC,CASSTATGEETQYF
TRBJ2-1,.,TRBD1,TRBV9,TGTGCCAGCAGCGTAAGGGACAGGGGTGGAGATGAGCAGTTCTTC,CASSVRDRGGDEQFF
TRBJ2-5,.,TRBD1,TRBV5-1,TGCGCCAGCAGCTTGGTGGGGACAGTGTACCAAGAGACCCAGTACTTC,CASSLVGTVYQETQYF
TRBJ1-6,.,.,TRBV7-2,TGTGCCAGCAGCTTCCAGGCGAATTCACCCCTCCACTTT,CASSFQANSPLHF
TRBJ2-3,.,.,TRBV14,TGTGCCAGCAGCCTCGGACAGAACAGGGCATCAGATACGCAGTATTTT,CASSLGQNRASDTQYF
TRBJ2-7,.,.,TRBV5-6,TGTGCCAGCAGCTCGCGCGGGGACAGTCGGAAATACGAGCAGTACTTC,CASSSRGDSRKYEQYF
TRBJ2-3,.,TRBD2,TRBV19,TGTGCCAGTAGTACTAGCGGGAGTCGTGCAGATACGCAGTATTTT,CASSTSGSRADTQYF
TRBJ2-3,.,TRBD2,TRBV2,TGTGCCAGCAGCGCTTTTAGCGGGGTAAACACAGATACGCAGTATTTT,CASSAFSGVNTDTQYF
TRBJ1-2,.,TRBD1,TRBV10-1,TGCGCCAGCAGCCCTACCGGGACAGCCTATGGCTACACCTTC,CASSPTGTAYGYTF
TRBJ2-1,.,.,TRBV27,TGTGCCAGCAAAGGGGATATTGTAAGCTCTGAGTACAATGAGCAGTTCTTC,CASKGDIVSSEYNEQFF
TRBJ1-1,.,.,TRBV6-5,TGTGCCGCCGCCGGAGGGCAGCACACTGAAGCTTTCTTT,CAAAGGQHTEAFF
TRBJ2-1,.,.,TRBV9,TGTGCCAGCAGCGTAGTGTCTAGCAGAACCTACAATGAGCAGTTCTTC,CASSVVSSRTYNEQFF
TRBJ2-1,.,TRBD2,TRBV5-1,TGCGCCAGCAGCTTGGTACTAGCGGGAGTGAATGAGCAGTTCTTC,CASSLVLAGVNEQFF
TRBJ2-7,.,TRBD2,TRBV30,TGTGCCTGGAGTCCCGGGGGGGGAGAGCAGTACTTC,CAWSPGGGEQYF
TRBJ1-6,.,TRBD1,TRBV28,TGTGCCAGCAGTTCTCCGACAGGGAATTCACCCCTCCACTTT,CASSSPTGNSPLHF
TRBJ2-6,.,.,TRBV2,TGTGCCAGCAATTCCCCCGCGGGGCAAATCTCTGGGGCCAACGTCCTGACTTTC,CASNSPAGQISGANVLTF
TRBJ1-6,.,.,TRBV6-1,TGTGCCAGCAGTGTAAACAGATTTAATTCCCCCCTCCACTTT,CASSVNRFNSPLHF
TRBJ2-7,.,TRBD2,TRBV7-2,TGTGCCAGCAGCCTCAGAAGCGGGGGACGCGAGCAGTACTTC,CASSLRSGGREQYF
TRBJ2-7,.,TRBD2,TRBV27,TGTGCCAGCTCAGCGGGGGCCCACGAGCAGTACTTC,CASSAGAHEQYF
TRBJ1-2,.,.,TRBV6-5,TGTGCCAGCAGTTACTCGGGGGGGAGGAACTATGGCTACACCTTC,CASSYSGGRNYGYTF
TRBJ2-2,.,TRBD2,TRBV6-1,TGTGCCAGCAGTGAAACCTTTCCAGCGGGGGCCGCCGGGGAGCTGTTTTTT,CASSETFPAGAAGELFF
TRBJ2-7,.,.,TRBV6-5,TGTGCCAGCAGTTCCCGAGAGGGGGGGACCTACGAGCAGTACTTC,CASSSREGGTYEQYF
TRBJ2-1,.,.,TRBV4-3,TGCGCCAGCAGCCTCGGAGGTGAGCAGTTCTTC,CASSLGGEQFF
TRBJ2-7,once,.,TRBV18,TGTGCCAGCTCACCAGGCCAGGGTGTAATCTACGAGCAGTACTTC,CASSPGQGVIYEQYF